This TCR beta chain was identified in a study of Ad26.COV2.S vaccination and SARS-CoV-2 variants. TCRdb keeps only in-frame clones here, not all; method: immunoSEQ multiplex PCR. Among 330,000 or so clones listed, 90% were seen once. Treatment indicated: about 20 received Ad26.COV2.S at low or high dose, single or two shots; roughly 5 received placebo; per-sample allocation not given. Sampling took place 63 days after the first vaccine or placebo injection. The clonotype originates from a person between 18 and 59 years old who received the Ad26.COV2.S COVID-19 vaccine or a placebo. The input for sequencing was peripheral blood, taken in a trial of Ad26.COV2.S vaccine versus placebo.

As DNA, the CDR3 is TGTGCCAGCAGCTCCGGGACACCCCTCGAGCAGTACTTC. Amino acids: CASSSGTPLEQYF. The V call is TRBV12-3 or TRBV12-4, the J call TRBJ2-7; a weak D match, TRBD1 (6 bases). The CDR3 length is 13 residues. V lost 6 bases and J 6 bases, leaving 15 bases between the germline ends.